Presented here are 17 T cell receptor beta chains from one specimen sequenced in a study of blood T cell repertoires in COVID-19. Sequenced by immunoSEQ multiplex PCR; TCRdb stores in-frame clones only, minus some. Of roughly 150,000 clones in the sample, 65% to 85% were seen once. The sample consisted of peripheral blood. These receptors were obtained from a man aged 70 or older with active or convalescent COVID-19.

This chain links TRBV7-9 with TRBJ1-4, with D perhaps matching TRBD1 (6 bases). V was shortened by 5 bases and J by 5 bases, with 18 bases between the two germline ends. Germline CDR1 is SEHNR and CDR2 is FQNEAQ (reference sequence). CDR3 length equals 16 residues. The CDR3 sequence is CASSPPFGTHNEKLFF. CDR3 sequence (DNA): TGTGCCAGCAGCCCGCCGTTCGGGACACACAATGAAAAACTGTTTTTT.

V usage is TRBV14 and J usage is TRBJ2-7; D perhaps matches TRBD2 (7 bases). The germline V gene has CDR1 SGHDN and CDR2 FVKESK. This CDR3 contains 14 residues. The ends were cut back, 2 bases at V and 4 bases at J, with 12 bases in the middle. The CDR3 DNA reads as TGTGCCAGCAGCCAAACGGGGGGCTGGTACGAGCAGTACTTC. Translating gives CASSQTGGWYEQYF.

This clone occurred once. The chain carries TRBV6-2 or TRBV6-3 and TRBJ1-2, with TRBD1 as a possible D gene (6 bases). The CDR3 covers 15 residues. Trimming took 2 bases from V and 0 from J, leaving 10 bases between them. Germline CDR1 and CDR2: MNHEY and SVGEGT. CDR3 bases: TGTGCCAGCAGTTACCCACAGGGAGCTAACTATGGCTACACCTTC. Protein: CASSYPQGANYGYTF.

V gene TRBV28 combines with J gene TRBJ2-5; a weak D match, TRBD2 (5 bases). Trimming shortened V by 7 bases and J by 1 base, and 7 bases separated the two germline ends. CDR3 length: 12 residues. Germline CDR1 MDHEN, CDR2 SYDVKM. The DNA for the CDR3 is TGTGCCAGCACCCGGGGCCAAGAGACCCAGTACTTC. Residues: CASTRGQETQYF.

The chain carries TRBV10-3 and TRBJ1-2; D not resolved. Germline lookup yields CDR1 ENHRY and CDR2 SYGVKD. The CDR3 has 15 residues. V dropped 3 bases and J dropped 7 bases, with 18 bases sitting between them. The CDR3, as DNA: TGTGCCATCAGTGATAATGCCTTACGGGGTCGTGGCTACACCTTC. Protein sequence: CAISDNALRGRGYTF.

The rearrangement uses TRBV30 and TRBJ1-2; TRBD1 agrees at 9 bases. CDR3 length: 14 residues. CDR1 and CDR2 from the germline V gene are GTSNPN and SVGIG (reference sequence). The V segment lost 4 bases and the J segment 4 bases; nucleotides outside the gene matches: 7. The CDR3, as DNA: TGTGCCTGGAAAGACAGGGGGGGGATCTATGGCTACACCTTC. Translation gives CAWKDRGGIYGYTF.

This clone was seen a few times. The rearrangement joins TRBV4-1 to TRBJ1-2; D possibly corresponds to TRBD1 (5 bases). Trimming took 4 bases from V and 0 from J, leaving 12 bases between them. Germline V gene lookup returns CDR1 MGHRA and CDR2 YSYEKL. CDR3 size: 15 residues. CDR3 nucleotides: TGCGCCAGCAGCCCCAGGGCGCGAGCTAACTATGGCTACACCTTC. Translating it yields CASSPRARANYGYTF.

This clone was detected a few times. The gene calls are TRBV28 and TRBJ2-3; no definite D call. V was pared by 3 bases and J by 1 base, with 17 bases between. This CDR3 contains 17 residues. Germline CDR1 MDHEN, CDR2 SYDVKM. The DNA of the CDR3 is TGTGCCAGCAGTTTTTTCGGCTGGGTAGAGGGCACAGATACGCAGTATTTT. The encoded protein is CASSFFGWVEGTDTQYF.

This chain uses TRBV3-1 (or the pseudogene TRBV3-2) with TRBJ2-1, with unresolved D. The ends were cut back, 0 bases at V and 0 bases at J, with 12 bases in the middle. From germline, CDR1 is LGHDT and CDR2 YNNKEL (reference sequence). CDR3 length: 17 residues. CDR3: CASSQELSLSSYNEQFF. Written as DNA, the CDR3 is TGTGCCAGCAGCCAAGAACTAAGCCTGAGCTCCTACAATGAGCAGTTCTTC.

This clone appeared once. The chain employs TRBV5-1 and TRBJ2-5, with 14 nucleotides matching TRBD2. The CDR3 sequence is 17 residues long. Germline CDR1 and CDR2: SGHRS and YFSETQ. The V and J ends lost 0 bases and 5 bases, in that order; junction bases with no gene match: 6. The CDR3 protein is CASSLAGTSGRDETQYF. CDR3 bases: TGCGCCAGCAGCTTGGCCGGGACTAGCGGGAGAGATGAGACCCAGTACTTC. The whole variable domain, remainder taken from reference TRBV5-1 and TRBJ2-5, is KAGVTQTPRYLIKTRGQQVTLSCSPISGHRSVSWYQQTPGQGLQFLFEYFSETQRNKGNFPGRFSGRQFSNSRSEMNVSTLELGDSALYLCASSLAGTSGRDETQYFGPGTRLLVL.

The rearrangement links TRBV20-1 to TRBJ2-7; D remains ambiguous. This CDR3 has 10 amino acids. CDR1 DFQATT and CDR2 SNEGSKA come from the germline V gene (reference sequence). V lost 3 bases to trimming and J lost 7 bases, with 7 bases between them. This CDR3 reads CSASHGEQYF. Written as DNA, the CDR3 is TGCAGTGCTAGTCACGGGGAGCAGTACTTC.

The CDR3 bases are TGCGCCAGCAGCTTGACAGGGTGGGAGACCCAGTACTTC. Translating gives CASSLTGWETQYF. The rearrangement uses TRBV5-1 and TRBJ2-5; weak D call: TRBD1 (6 bases). This CDR3 spans 13 amino acids. V gave up 1 base and J gave up 5 bases, with 9 bases separating them. Germline loops: CDR1 SGHRS, CDR2 YFSETQ.

The V gene is TRBV9, the J gene TRBJ2-7, with 8 bases that match TRBD1. Trimming took 0 bases from V and 1 from J; bases not matched to a gene: 3. The CDR3 has 15 residues. Germline values: CDR1 SGDLS, CDR2 YYNGEE. The CDR3 loop is CASSVGGTGSYEQYF. Here the CDR3 DNA reads TGTGCCAGCAGCGTAGGGGGGACAGGTTCCTACGAGCAGTACTTC. The variable domain in full, completed from reference TRBV9 and TRBJ2-7, reads DSGVTQTPKHLITATGQRVTLRCSPRSGDLSVYWYQQSLDQGLQFLIQYYNGEERAKGNILERFSAQQFPDLHSELNLSSLELGDSALYFCASSVGGTGSYEQYFGPGTRLTVT.

This chain uses TRBV14 with TRBJ2-6; weak D call: TRBD1 (6 bases). CDR1 is SGHDN and CDR2 is FVKESK in the germline V gene. The CDR3 length is 16 residues. Trimming shortened V by 4 bases and J by 3 bases, and 13 bases separated the two germline ends. CDR3: CASSPMGAYGANVLTF. The CDR3 region has the DNA TGTGCCAGCAGCCCCATGGGGGCTTATGGGGCCAACGTCCTGACTTTC.

The chain recombines TRBV2 with TRBJ2-7, with D tentatively TRBD1 (6 bases). Germline CDR1 SNHLY, CDR2 FYNNEI. V lost 2 bases, J lost 3 bases, and 14 bases lay in between. This CDR3 has 15 amino acids. This chain's CDR3 is CASSELRRGSYEQYF. The CDR3 nucleotides read TGTGCCAGCAGTGAATTGCGAAGGGGGAGCTACGAGCAGTACTTC.

The rearrangement uses TRBV19 and TRBJ2-6; 7 bases agree with TRBD1. The J segment lost 2 bases and the V segment lost 6 bases, leaving 4 bases of the junction unmatched. CDR1 and CDR2 (germline): LNHDA, SQIVND (reference sequence). This CDR3 is 15 amino acids long. CDR3 in amino acids: CASRATGAGANVLTF. CDR3 DNA: TGTGCCAGTAGAGCTACAGGGGCTGGGGCCAACGTCCTGACTTTC.

This chain joins TRBV6-5 and TRBJ2-1; D might be TRBD1 (6 bases). The CDR3 is 13 amino acids. Germline V lookup: CDR1 MNHEY, CDR2 SVGAGI. The ends were cut back, 6 bases at V and 8 bases at J, with 14 bases in the middle. CDR3 protein: CASRRNQGHEQFF. The CDR3 region has the DNA TGTGCCAGCAGAAGAAACCAGGGGCATGAGCAGTTCTTC.